This T cell receptor beta chain comes out of a study of cytomegalovirus exposure and HLA in healthy donors. Study-wide points: Judged likely to be a sequencing artifact was a cluster of highly shared sequence variants. Rarity marked most TCR sequences, yet some public TCRs occurred in many donors.

A word on this clone: Its antigen is not identified.

Primers: 60 Vbeta forward and 13 Jbeta reverse. Libraries were prepared by immunoSEQ multiplex PCR; TCRdb keeps only in-frame clonotypes and omits some of them. Of 150,000 to 200,000 clones listed, around two thirds are singletons. The CDR3 sequence is 14 residues long. Germline V gene sequence: CDR1 PRHDT, CDR2 FYEKMQ (reference sequence). Trimming cost V 5 bases and J 4 bases, with 12 bases left between them. This TCR was sampled from a man aged 35-49 years in good health and CMV-seronegative. Sequencing input: PBMCs. The V and J genes are TRBV13 and TRBJ2-1, with D perhaps matching TRBD1 (6 bases). CDR3 residues: CASSRPGQYNEQFF. Here the CDR3 DNA reads TGTGCCAGCAGCCGCCCGGGACAATACAATGAGCAGTTCTTC.